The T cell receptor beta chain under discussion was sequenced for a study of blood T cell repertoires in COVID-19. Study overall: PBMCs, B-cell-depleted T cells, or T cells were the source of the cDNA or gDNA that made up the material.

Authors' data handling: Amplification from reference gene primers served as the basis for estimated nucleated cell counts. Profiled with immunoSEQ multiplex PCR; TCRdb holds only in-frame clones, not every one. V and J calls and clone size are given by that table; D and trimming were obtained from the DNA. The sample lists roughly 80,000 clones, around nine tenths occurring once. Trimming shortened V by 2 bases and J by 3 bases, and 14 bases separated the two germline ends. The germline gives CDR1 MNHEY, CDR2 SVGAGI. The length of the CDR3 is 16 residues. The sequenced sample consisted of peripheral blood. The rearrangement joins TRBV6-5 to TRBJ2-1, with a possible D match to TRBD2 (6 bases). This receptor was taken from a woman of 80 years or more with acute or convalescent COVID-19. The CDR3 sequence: CASSYLPAGGYNEQFF. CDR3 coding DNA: TGTGCCAGCAGTTACCTCCCAGCGGGTGGCTACAATGAGCAGTTCTTC.